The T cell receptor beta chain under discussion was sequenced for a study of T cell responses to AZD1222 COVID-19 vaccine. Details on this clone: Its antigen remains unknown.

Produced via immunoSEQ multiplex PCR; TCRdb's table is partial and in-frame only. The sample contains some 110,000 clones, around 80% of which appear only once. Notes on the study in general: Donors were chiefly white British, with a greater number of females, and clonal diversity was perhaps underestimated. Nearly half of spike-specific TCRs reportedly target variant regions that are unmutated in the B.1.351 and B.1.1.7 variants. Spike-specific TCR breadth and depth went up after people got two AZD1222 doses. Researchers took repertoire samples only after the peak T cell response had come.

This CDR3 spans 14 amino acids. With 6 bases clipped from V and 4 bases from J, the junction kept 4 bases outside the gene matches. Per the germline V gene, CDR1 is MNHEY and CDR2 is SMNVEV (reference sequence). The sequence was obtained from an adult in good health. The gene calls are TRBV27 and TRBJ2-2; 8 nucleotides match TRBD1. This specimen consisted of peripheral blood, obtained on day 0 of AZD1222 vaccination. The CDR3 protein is CASRTGVVTGELFF. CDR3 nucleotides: TGTGCCAGCAGGACAGGGGTTGTCACCGGGGAGCTGTTTTTT.